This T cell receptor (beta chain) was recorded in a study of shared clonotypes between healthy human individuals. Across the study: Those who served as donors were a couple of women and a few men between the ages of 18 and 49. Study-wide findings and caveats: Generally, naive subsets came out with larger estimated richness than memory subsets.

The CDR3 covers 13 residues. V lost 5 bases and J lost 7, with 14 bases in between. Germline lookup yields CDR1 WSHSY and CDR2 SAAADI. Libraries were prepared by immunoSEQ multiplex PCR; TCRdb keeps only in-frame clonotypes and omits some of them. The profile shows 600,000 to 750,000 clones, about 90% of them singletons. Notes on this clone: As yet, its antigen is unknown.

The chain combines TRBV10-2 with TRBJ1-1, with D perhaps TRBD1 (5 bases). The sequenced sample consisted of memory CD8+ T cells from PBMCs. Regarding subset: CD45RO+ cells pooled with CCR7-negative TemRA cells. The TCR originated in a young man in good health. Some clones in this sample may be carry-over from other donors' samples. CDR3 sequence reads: CASSSRDWSEAFF. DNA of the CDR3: TGCGCCAGCAGTTCCCGGGACTGGAGTGAAGCTTTCTTT.